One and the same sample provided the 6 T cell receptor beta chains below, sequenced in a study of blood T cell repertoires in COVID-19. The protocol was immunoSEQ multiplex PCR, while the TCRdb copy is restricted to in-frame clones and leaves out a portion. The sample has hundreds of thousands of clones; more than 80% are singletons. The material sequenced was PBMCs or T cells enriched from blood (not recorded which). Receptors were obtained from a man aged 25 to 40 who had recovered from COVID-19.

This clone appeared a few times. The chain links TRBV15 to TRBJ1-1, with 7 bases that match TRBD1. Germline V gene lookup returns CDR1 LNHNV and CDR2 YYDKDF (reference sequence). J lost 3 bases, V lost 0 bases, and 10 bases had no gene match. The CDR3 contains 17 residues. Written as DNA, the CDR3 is TGTGCCACCAGCAGAGATTTTAGGGGGCTTCGGTACACTGAAGCTTTCTTT. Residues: CATSRDFRGLRYTEAFF.

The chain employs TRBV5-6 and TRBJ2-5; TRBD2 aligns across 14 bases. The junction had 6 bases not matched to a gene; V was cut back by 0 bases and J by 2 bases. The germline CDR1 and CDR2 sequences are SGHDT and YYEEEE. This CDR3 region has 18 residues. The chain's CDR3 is CASSLGLAGGPGQETQYF. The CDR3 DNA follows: TGTGCCAGCAGCTTGGGACTAGCGGGGGGGCCGGGGCAAGAGACCCAGTACTTC.

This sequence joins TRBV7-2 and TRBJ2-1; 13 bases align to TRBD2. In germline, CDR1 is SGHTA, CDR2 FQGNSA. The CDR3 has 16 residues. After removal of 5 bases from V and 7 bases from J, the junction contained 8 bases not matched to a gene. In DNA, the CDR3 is TGTGCCAGCAGCCTCTGGACTAGCGGGAGTAGGAATGAGCAGTTCTTC. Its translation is CASSLWTSGSRNEQFF.

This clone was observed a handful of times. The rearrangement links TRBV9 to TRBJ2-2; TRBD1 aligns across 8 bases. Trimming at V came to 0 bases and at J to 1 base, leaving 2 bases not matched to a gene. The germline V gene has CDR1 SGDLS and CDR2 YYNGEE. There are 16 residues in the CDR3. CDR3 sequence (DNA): TGTGCCAGCAGCGTAGCTGGACAGGGGAACACCGGGGAGCTGTTTTTT. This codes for CASSVAGQGNTGELFF.

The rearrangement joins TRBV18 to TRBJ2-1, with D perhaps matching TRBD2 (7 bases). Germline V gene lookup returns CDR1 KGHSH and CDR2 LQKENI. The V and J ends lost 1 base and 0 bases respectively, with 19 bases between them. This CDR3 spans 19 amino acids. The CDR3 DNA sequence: TGTGCCAGCTCACCACGGGGGCTAGCGGAGGGGAGCTCCTACAATGAGCAGTTCTTC. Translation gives CASSPRGLAEGSSYNEQFF.

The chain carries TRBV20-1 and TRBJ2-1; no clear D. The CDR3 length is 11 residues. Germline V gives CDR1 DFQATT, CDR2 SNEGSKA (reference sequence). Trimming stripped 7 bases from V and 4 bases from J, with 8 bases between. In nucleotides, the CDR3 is TGCAGTGGCTACCAATACAATGAGCAGTTCTTC. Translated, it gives CSGYQYNEQFF.